These 9 T cell receptor beta chains were all obtained from the same sample, sequenced in a study of Tregs in tolerant kidney transplant recipients (dated by TCRdb to the late 2010s). The library came from the immunoSEQ multiplex PCR assay. In its TCRdb copy, this immuneACCESS table keeps in-frame sequences only and misses some clones. Where compared with another copy, unresolved V genes explain less than half of these, and the others have no known cause. The sample has around 19,000 clones on record, 82% of them singletons. Roughly 2.5% of the sample comes from the top ten. The sequenced sample was Tregs from blood. The receptor set was obtained from a human donor in good health.

The chain employs TRBV7-2 and TRBJ1-4; D gene uncertain. The germline V and J ends were trimmed by 7 bases and 7 bases, with 19 bases remaining between them. CDR3 length: 15 residues. The germline gives CDR1 SGHTA, CDR2 FQGNSA. The CDR3 sequence: CASTLRGEGSEKLFF. The CDR3 region has the DNA TGTGCCAGCACCCTCCGCGGGGAGGGTAGTGAAAAACTGTTTTTT.

The rearrangement joins TRBV11-2 to TRBJ1-1; no definite D call. The germline V gene has CDR1 SGHAT and CDR2 FQNNGV. V gave up 3 bases and J gave up 1 base, with 3 bases separating them. The CDR3 has 12 amino acids. The CDR3 sequence: CASSFTNTEAFF. The CDR3 coding sequence is TGTGCCAGCAGCTTTACGAACACTGAAGCTTTCTTT.

V gene TRBV7-9 combines with J gene TRBJ1-2, with a weak D call TRBD1 (5 bases). Looked up from germline, CDR1 is SEHNR and CDR2 is FQNEAQ (reference sequence). Deletions cut 5 bases from V and 0 bases from J, with 13 bases between. The CDR3 has 15 amino acids. Written as DNA, the CDR3 is TGTGCCAGCAGCCGGCTTAGGGGCGCTAACTATGGCTACACCTTC. Translating gives CASSRLRGANYGYTF.

The chain couples TRBV18 to TRBJ2-7; no definite D call. The ends were cut back, 4 bases at V and 3 bases at J, with 4 bases in the middle. Germline V gives CDR1 KGHSH, CDR2 LQKENI. The CDR3 totals 11 residues. CDR3 sequence reads: CASSRGYEQYF. In DNA form, the CDR3 reads TGTGCCAGCTCACGCGGCTACGAGCAGTACTTC.

This clone was detected only once. The chain uses TRBV11-3 and TRBJ2-2; 16 bases are a match to TRBD2. The V segment lost 5 bases and the J segment 8 bases; nucleotides outside the gene matches: 5. CDR3 length: 16 amino acids. CDR1 and CDR2 from the germline V gene are SGHNT and YENEEA. CDR3 nucleotide sequence: TGTGCCAGCAGCAAGGGACTAGCGGGAGGGTCTGGGGAGCTGTTTTTT. Translated: CASSKGLAGGSGELFF.

This clone has only one observation. This rearrangement joins TRBV2 to TRBJ2-1; D is unresolved. The CDR3 length is 17 residues. Per the germline V gene, CDR1 is SNHLY and CDR2 is FYNNEI. Trimming shortened V by 10 bases and J by 0 bases, and 22 bases separated the two germline ends. CDR3 loop: CANAGTEYLSSYNEQFF. The CDR3 nucleotides are TGTGCCAATGCCGGTACAGAATACTTAAGCTCCTACAATGAGCAGTTCTTC.

The rearrangement uses TRBV27 and TRBJ1-2; no definite D call. The CDR3 totals 14 residues. Trimming removed 3 bases at V and 4 bases at J, with 12 bases between. Germline CDR1 is MNHEY and CDR2 is SMNVEV (reference sequence). CDR3 bases: TGTGCCAGCAGTTTTTCCGGGCTCCTCTATGGCTACACCTTC. Translation: CASSFSGLLYGYTF.

The chain is built from TRBV4-1 and TRBJ1-4; possible D gene TRBD1, 5 bases. The germline gives CDR1 MGHRA, CDR2 YSYEKL. V lost 4 bases, J lost 7 bases, and 13 bases lay in between. The CDR3 covers 14 residues. The CDR3 nucleotides are TGCGCCAGCAGCCGCCAAGGCAGGGCTGAAAAACTGTTTTTT. This codes for CASSRQGRAEKLFF.

This rearrangement joins TRBV7-6 to TRBJ2-3, with 12 bases fitting TRBD2. The V and J ends lost 1 base and 6 bases, in that order; junction bases with no gene match: 8. The CDR3 loop spans 17 amino acids. The germline V gene has CDR1 SGHVS and CDR2 FNYEAQ. CDR3 loop: CASSLGASGGAKDTQYF. CDR3 bases: TGTGCCAGCAGCTTAGGTGCTAGCGGGGGGGCCAAGGATACGCAGTATTTT. The complete variable domain, with remaining parts taken from reference TRBV7-6 and TRBJ2-3, reads GAGVSQSPRYKVTKRGQDVALRCDPISGHVSLYWYRQALGQGPEFLTYFNYEAQQDKSGLPNDRFSAERPEGSISTLTIQRTEQRDSAMYRCASSLGASGGAKDTQYFGPGTRLTVL.